A single sample gave rise to the 8 T cell receptor beta chains below, sequenced in a study of tissue T cells after allogeneic stem cell transplantation. Time point reported: mouse harvest day 7 after allogeneic transplant. Tail vein injection delivered 10^7 T-cell-depleted bone marrow cells and 10^6 splenic CD5+ T cells. Data came from immunoSEQ multiplex PCR; TCRdb stores just in-frame clones and leaves some out. The repertoire holds a few thousand clones, with around 50% as singletons. The sample taken for sequencing was liver tissue. The source of these receptors is a female BALB/c mouse given C57BL/6 T cells with graft-versus-host disease after an allogeneic hematopoietic cell transplant.

This clone occurred a few times. The gene names here belong to mouse. From the germline J gene comes the end of the CDR3, since the read stops 1 residue before it. This rearrangement joins TRBV26 to TRBJ1-4; weak D call: TRBD1 (5 bases). CDR1 KGHPV and CDR2 FQNQEV come from the germline V gene (reference sequence). V was pared by 2 bases and J by 0 bases, with 7 bases between. This CDR3 has 15 amino acids. This chain's CDR3 is CASSLGTVSNERLFF. The sequenced part of the CDR3 DNA is TGTGCCAGCAGTCTGGGGACGGTTTCCAACGAAAGATTATTT.

This clone occurred a few times. The germline and genes are mouse ones. The read comes to an end 1 residue before the CDR3 does, leaving the germline J gene to fill in the end. The rearrangement uses TRBV26 and TRBJ2-7, with 8 bases that match TRBD1. With 4 bases clipped from V and 5 bases from J, the junction kept 1 base outside the gene matches. The germline CDR1 and CDR2 sequences are KGHPV and FQNQEV (reference sequence). The CDR3 loop spans 12 amino acids. CDR3 bases read: TGTGCCAGCAGTCCGGACAGGGATGAACAGTAC. It translates to CASSPDRDEQY. The whole CDR3 protein reads CASSPDRDEQYF.

About this clone: Gene names refer to mouse genes. Read data end 1 residue before the CDR3 end; the end is taken from the germline J gene. V is TRBV13-3 and J is TRBJ1-4, with a tentative D call TRBD1 (5 bases). The CDR3 is made up of 15 amino acids. Trimming removed 7 bases at V and 0 bases at J, with 13 bases between. Germline CDR1 NNHDY, CDR2 SYVADS. The chain's CDR3 is CASLRGVLSNERLFF. Partial CDR3 DNA: TGTGCCAGCCTCCGGGGGGTTCTTTCCAACGAAAGATTATTT.

This clone was found once. Here the gene names and germline are mouse. The observed sequence ends 1 residue before the CDR3 terminus, with the missing tail filled in from the germline J gene. V usage is TRBV13-1 and J usage is TRBJ2-5; 9 bases line up with TRBD2. CDR3 length: 14 residues. Germline V gives CDR1 NSHNY, CDR2 SYGAGN. The J segment lost 4 bases and the V segment lost 2 bases, leaving 2 bases of the junction unmatched. CDR3 DNA (partial): TGTGCCAGCAGTGAAACTGGGGGGAAAGACACCCAGTAC. Its protein is CASSETGGKDTQY. The CDR3 reads in full as CASSETGGKDTQYF.

Points on this clone: Gene and germline names: mouse. The CDR3 is cut off 1 residue early in the read; its end comes from the germline J gene. The J gene is TRBJ2-3, the V gene TRBV4, with D tentatively TRBD2 (6 bases). V dropped 3 bases and J dropped 0 bases, with 10 bases sitting between them. Per germline, CDR1 LGHDT and CDR2 YNNKQL (reference sequence). The length of the CDR3 is 15 residues. Here the CDR3 reads CASSYLGTSAETLYF. Incomplete CDR3 DNA: TGTGCCAGCAGCTATCTGGGGACTAGTGCAGAAACGCTGTAT.

This clone has a handful of counts. Mouse names are used for the genes. The CDR3 end is not reached by the read, which stops 1 residue before it; the germline J gene fills it in. The rearrangement links TRBV13-2 to TRBJ1-4, with D possibly matching TRBD1 (5 bases). CDR3 length equals 13 residues. Trimming removed 3 bases from V and 3 bases from J, with 6 bases in between. Germline CDR1 is NNHNN and CDR2 is SYGAGS (reference sequence). CDR3 bases read: TGTGCCAGCGGTGGACAGACCAACGAAAGATTATTT. Residues: CASGGQTNERLF. The CDR3 in its entirety is CASGGQTNERLFF.

This clone is large within its sample. Gene names refer to mouse genes. The CDR3 end is not reached by the read, which stops 1 residue before it; the germline J gene fills it in. The chain links TRBV29 to TRBJ2-1; 7 bases fit TRBD2. The length of the CDR3 is 14 residues. CDR1 MSHET and CDR2 SYDVDS come from the germline V gene. The J segment lost 3 bases and the V segment lost 3 bases, leaving 2 bases of the junction unmatched. The CDR3 reads CASSFTGAYAEQFF. Incomplete CDR3 DNA: TGTGCTAGCAGTTTTACTGGGGCCTATGCTGAGCAGTTC.

This clone was counted a single time. Mouse gene names and germline throughout. The read halts 1 residue ahead of the CDR3 end, with the missing end drawn from the germline J gene. The chain employs TRBV1 and TRBJ1-6; 12 bases agree with TRBD1. TRBJ1-6 is labeled an ORF, and its function is uncertain. The CDR3 is 16 amino acids. The trim removed 3 bases at V and 7 bases at J, leaving 4 bases unmatched. The germline CDR1 and CDR2 sequences are NSQYPW and LRSPGD (reference sequence). The DNA read from the CDR3 is TGCACCTGCAGTGCGCGGGACAGGGGGCGCAATTCGCCCCTCTAC. Protein: CTCSARDRGRNSPLY. The CDR3 in its entirety is CTCSARDRGRNSPLYF.